This TCR beta chain was found in a study of T-cell reconstitution after alpha-beta-depleted transplantation in children. CDR3 length: 13 residues. Germline V gives CDR1 MNHNS, CDR2 SASEGT. The authors prepared the TCRbeta library with unique molecular identifiers. Via MiXCR, TCRdb re-called the PCR reads, giving one row per CDR3 protein. Among almost 500,000 distinct CDR3 sequences listed, approximately 12% were seen once. Of note for this clonotype: One end of the junction varies from germline; a read error may be responsible.

This TCR derives from a human donor who donated a stem cell graft to a child with combined immunodeficiency. The specimen comprised PBMCs from the stem cell graft donor, sampled from the stem cell graft. The chain is built from TRBV6-1 and TRBJ2-1, with 7 nucleotides matching TRBD2. CDR3 DNA sequence: TGTGCCAGCAGTGGGGGGGGTAGGAATGGGCAGTTCTTC. It specifies CASSGGGRNGQFF.